This T cell receptor (beta chain) derives from a study of technical replicates of blood from a handful of donors. Clones were sequenced by immunoSEQ multiplex PCR, and TCRdb holds only the in-frame ones, with some missing. Here the sample spans under 95,000 clones, around 91% being singletons. The CDR3 covers 13 residues. Trimming took off 6 bases at V and 4 bases at J, with 13 bases between the two ends. Germline CDR1 and CDR2: SGHAT and FQNNGV. This clone was detected once. The TCR was taken from a human donor in good health. Some clones in this sample may be carry-over from other donors' samples. Input material: T cells isolated from PBMCs. The chain joins TRBV11-2 to TRBJ2-7; weak D call: TRBD1 (6 bases). The CDR3 region is CASSRTQGYEQYF. In DNA, the CDR3 is TGTGCCAGCAGTCGGACTCAGGGGTACGAGCAGTACTTC.